These 6 T cell receptor beta chains were sequenced from one sample in a study of blood T cell repertoires in COVID-19. The protocol was immunoSEQ multiplex PCR, while the TCRdb copy is restricted to in-frame clones and leaves out a portion. Of nearly 70,000 clones listed, around 89% are singletons. The specimen sequenced was peripheral blood. These receptors came from a woman aged 70-85 years with acute or convalescent COVID-19.

The chain uses TRBV6-6 and TRBJ2-7; 7 bases map to TRBD1. The germline V gene has CDR1 MNHNY and CDR2 SVGAGI (reference sequence). This CDR3 is 11 amino acids long. V was clipped by 6 bases and J by 4 bases; unmatched bases: 0. CDR3 sequence: CASSRGYEQYF. The CDR3 DNA reads as TGTGCCAGCAGCAGGGGGTACGAGCAGTACTTC.

V is TRBV7-2 and J is TRBJ1-2; possibly TRBD1 for D (6 bases). The CDR3 totals 14 residues. The V and J ends lost 5 bases and 1 base respectively, with 11 bases between them. Germline lookup yields CDR1 SGHTA and CDR2 FQGNSA. CDR3 DNA: TGTGCCAGCAGCGCCCACAGGGTTAACTATGGCTACACCTTC. Its protein product is CASSAHRVNYGYTF.

V usage is TRBV12-3 or TRBV12-4 and J usage is TRBJ2-1; 8 nucleotides agree with TRBD2. Losses at the gene ends were 10 bases for V and 7 bases for J; bases not matched to a gene: 9. The CDR3 is made up of 13 amino acids. The CDR3 spells CAIRGGIGNEQFF. The CDR3 nucleotides read TGTGCCATTCGGGGGGGGATTGGAAATGAGCAGTTCTTC.

The chain employs TRBV18 and TRBJ2-7; 10 bases match TRBD2. CDR1 is KGHSH and CDR2 is LQKENI in the germline V gene. The CDR3 length is 17 residues. V lost 4 bases, J lost 2 bases, and 11 bases stayed unmatched. The CDR3 DNA reads as TGTGCCAGCTCACTCTCACCTCTAGCGGGAGCCGCCTACGAGCAGTACTTC. This codes for CASSLSPLAGAAYEQYF.

This chain joins TRBV3-1 (or the pseudogene TRBV3-2) and TRBJ2-3; 12 bases fit TRBD2. Germline CDR1 LGHDT, CDR2 YNNKEL (reference sequence). The CDR3 sequence is 18 residues long. V shed 1 base and J 4 bases; nucleotides not matched to a gene: 9. This chain's CDR3 is CASSQAYSSGGAADTQYF. The CDR3 bases are TGTGCCAGCAGCCAAGCCTATTCTAGCGGGGGGGCTGCAGATACGCAGTATTTT.

This clone came up once. The V call is TRBV5-4, the J call TRBJ2-2, with 8 positions matching TRBD2. Germline-derived CDR1 and CDR2 are SGHNT and YYREEE (reference sequence). Losses at the gene ends were 10 bases for V and 5 bases for J; bases not matched to a gene: 7. The CDR3 is made up of 13 amino acids. The CDR3 sequence: CAHRGGKTGELFF. CDR3 nucleotides: TGTGCCCACCGGGGGGGGAAAACCGGGGAGCTGTTTTTT. Variable domain in full (rest from reference TRBV5-4 and TRBJ2-2): ETGVTQSPTHLIKTRGQQVTLRCSSQSGHNTVSWYQQALGQGPQFIFQYYREEENGRGNFPPRFSGLQFPNYSSELNVNALELDDSALYLCAHRGGKTGELFFGEGSRLTVL.